The 14 T cell receptor beta chains below all came from one sample that was sequenced in a study of T-cell reconstitution after alpha-beta-depleted transplantation in children. TCRbeta library preparation incorporated unique molecular identifiers. TCRdb itself ran the PCR reads through MiXCR, one entry per CDR3 protein. The data contain around 380,000 distinct CDR3 sequences, roughly a tenth of them singletons. Sample: PBMCs from the stem cell graft donor, taken from the stem cell graft. Receptors were obtained from a human donor who donated a stem cell graft to a child with acute myeloid leukemia.

J is TRBJ2-7 and V is TRBV4-2, with TRBD2 identical over 8 bases. Germline trimming cut 3 bases from V and 5 bases from J; bases unmatched to any gene: 9. This CDR3 comprises 15 residues. CDR1 is LGHNA and CDR2 is YNFKEQ in the germline V gene. The CDR3 region is CASSQVAGRGDEQYF. The CDR3, as DNA: TGTGCCAGCAGCCAGGTAGCGGGGAGGGGCGACGAGCAGTACTTC.

J is TRBJ2-3 and V is TRBV7-2, with D unresolved. This CDR3 comprises 14 residues. From germline, CDR1 is SGHTA and CDR2 FQGNSA. The V and J ends lost 2 bases and 2 bases respectively, with 8 bases between them. CDR3 loop: CASSLRHYTDTQYF. DNA of the CDR3: TGTGCCAGCAGCTTAAGGCACTACACAGATACGCAGTATTTT.

CDR3 loop: CSARVSGQMNTEAFF. The CDR3 DNA reads TGCAGTGCTAGAGTTAGCGGACAAATGAACACTGAAGCTTTCTTT. This chain connects TRBV20-1 to TRBJ1-1, with TRBD1 as a possible D gene (5 bases). This CDR3 is built from 15 residues. Germline V gene lookup returns CDR1 DFQATT and CDR2 SNEGSKA (reference sequence). V lost 1 base to trimming and J lost 0 bases, with 12 bases between them.

This clonotype was seen a handful of times. The chain is built from TRBV5-1 and TRBJ1-2; D unresolved. The V gene's germline CDR1 is SGHRS and CDR2 YFSETQ. Deletions cut 0 bases from V and 6 bases from J, with 12 bases between. This CDR3 is built from 14 residues. This chain's CDR3 is CASSLVTGTDGYTF. DNA of the CDR3: TGCGCCAGCAGCTTGGTCACGGGAACGGATGGCTACACCTTC.

This clonotype was detected many times. The J gene is TRBJ1-2, the V gene TRBV5-1; 8 positions agree with TRBD1. Germline V gene data show CDR1 as SGHRS and CDR2 as YFSETQ. Unmatched junction bases numbered 6, after V lost 4 bases and J lost 7 bases. The CDR3 consists of 13 residues. The chain's CDR3 is CASSPGQEGGYTF. In nucleotides, the CDR3 is TGCGCCAGCAGCCCGGGACAGGAGGGTGGCTACACCTTC.

V usage is TRBV7-9 and J usage is TRBJ2-3; no clear D. The CDR3 loop spans 11 amino acids. Germline CDR1 and CDR2: SEHNR and FQNEAQ (reference sequence). V lost 7 bases and J lost 3, with 5 bases in between. The CDR3 region is CASTVTDTQYF. The CDR3 DNA is TGTGCCAGCACCGTAACAGATACGCAGTATTTT.

This clonotype has a count of ten or more. The gene calls are TRBV20-1 and TRBJ1-1, with TRBD1 matching 9 bases. The CDR3 sequence is 13 residues long. Germline assignment: CDR1 DFQATT and CDR2 SNEGSKA (reference sequence). Trimming cost V 3 bases and J 13 bases; bases outside gene matches: 12. The CDR3 region has the DNA TGCAGTGCTAGGGAACCGGGACAGGGAATCGTTTTCTTT. It yields the protein CSAREPGQGIVFF.

This clonotype was seen more than once but under ten times. Here the CDR3 reads CASSLAVAGETQYF. The CDR3 bases are TGTGCCAGCAGCTTAGCGGTAGCGGGAGAGACCCAGTACTTC. This sequence joins TRBV7-9 and TRBJ2-5; 7 bases match TRBD2. J lost 4 bases, V lost 0 bases, and 2 bases had no gene match. Germline V gives CDR1 SEHNR, CDR2 FQNEAQ (reference sequence). This CDR3 has 14 residues.

This chain links TRBV12-3 or TRBV12-4 with TRBJ2-1; TRBD2 aligns across 12 bases. The CDR3 is made up of 16 amino acids. The trim removed 5 bases at V and 4 bases at J, leaving 6 bases unmatched. The CDR3 bases are TGTGCCAGCAGTACCCGGACTAGCGGGGATTACAATGAGCAGTTCTTC. It specifies CASSTRTSGDYNEQFF.

This clonotype was counted only a few times. This rearrangement joins TRBV5-6 to TRBJ1-1; TRBD1 might be the D (6 bases). Germline lookup yields CDR1 SGHDT and CDR2 YYEEEE. The CDR3 has 17 residues. V lost 4 bases and J 0 bases, leaving 19 bases between the germline ends. CDR3 amino acids: CASSSRQEAGMNTEAFF. DNA for the CDR3: TGTGCCAGCAGCAGCCGACAGGAGGCGGGAATGAACACTGAAGCTTTCTTT.

This clonotype has at least ten counts. The chain recombines TRBV18 with TRBJ2-5; a weak D match, TRBD2 (6 bases). Trimming removed 4 bases from V and 3 bases from J, with 18 bases in between. The CDR3 has 16 amino acids. CDR1 is KGHSH, CDR2 LQKENI, per germline. The CDR3 protein is CASSLGVRRAEETQYF. CDR3 coding DNA: TGTGCCAGCTCACTCGGAGTGCGGAGGGCGGAAGAGACCCAGTACTTC.

There are a few counts of this clonotype. The V gene is TRBV12-3 or TRBV12-4, the J gene TRBJ2-7; tentatively, D is TRBD1 or TRBD2 (5 bases each). The ends were cut back, 3 bases at V and 5 bases at J, with 20 bases in the middle. The CDR3 covers 16 residues. For the CDR3, the DNA is TGTGCCAGCAGTTTGGGGGACCGTGAAGGGTCCCACGAGCAGTACTTC. Its protein is CASSLGDREGSHEQYF.

CDR3 protein: CASSYFTLNTGELFF. The CDR3 bases are TGTGCCAGCAGCTACTTTACATTGAACACCGGGGAGCTGTTTTTT. The chain employs TRBV14 and TRBJ2-2; D remains unclear. In germline, CDR1 is SGHDN, CDR2 FVKESK. Trimming removed 5 bases from V and 1 base from J, with 11 bases in between. The CDR3 totals 15 residues.

The CDR3 DNA reads TGTGCCAGCAGCCAAGGTTCGGCACAGGGCTATGGCTACACCTTC. Its translation is CASSQGSAQGYGYTF. V usage is TRBV14 and J usage is TRBJ1-2; tentative D call: TRBD1 (6 bases). Deletions cut 1 base from V and 4 bases from J, with 13 bases between. The CDR3 runs 15 residues. Germline V gene sequence: CDR1 SGHDN, CDR2 FVKESK.